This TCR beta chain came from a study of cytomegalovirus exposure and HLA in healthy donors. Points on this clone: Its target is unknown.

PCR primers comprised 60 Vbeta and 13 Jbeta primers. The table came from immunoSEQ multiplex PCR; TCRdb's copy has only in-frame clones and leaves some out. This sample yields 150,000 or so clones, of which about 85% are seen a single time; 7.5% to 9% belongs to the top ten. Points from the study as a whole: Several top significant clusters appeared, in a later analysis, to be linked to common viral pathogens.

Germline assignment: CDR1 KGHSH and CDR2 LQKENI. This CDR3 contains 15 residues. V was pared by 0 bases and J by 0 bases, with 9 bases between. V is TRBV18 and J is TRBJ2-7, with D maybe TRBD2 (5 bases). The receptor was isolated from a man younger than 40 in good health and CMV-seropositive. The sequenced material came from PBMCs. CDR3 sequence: CASSPPRGSSYEQYF. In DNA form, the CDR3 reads TGTGCCAGCTCACCACCCCGGGGAAGCTCCTACGAGCAGTACTTC.